The clone carrying this T cell receptor (beta chain) was found once. The antigen remains undetermined. Thymic resections from corrective heart surgery supplied the tissue. Donation was from healthy Finnish infants who were having corrective surgery that addressed congenital heart defects. Sequencing was performed with immunoSEQ multiplex PCR; in TCRdb, only in-frame clones are kept and a portion is missing. The sample lists roughly 77,000 clones, 90% to 95% seen once, with around 0.037% in the top ten. These data come from a study of human thymus T cells. General study results and limits: Unrelated individuals reportedly shared highly overlapping thymic TCR repertoires.

The sequenced sample consisted of thymus tissue. This receptor was obtained from a girl in the first two years of life with a congenital heart defect but otherwise immunologically healthy.

The DNA for the CDR3 is TGTGCCAGCAGTTCTCAGACCAGGGATTTGAGGATGAACACTGAAGCTTTCTTT. Protein product: CASSSQTRDLRMNTEAFF. This chain links TRBV4-2 with TRBJ1-1; D possibly corresponds to TRBD1 (5 bases). Germline loops: CDR1 LGHNA, CDR2 YNFKEQ. V was shortened by 6 bases and J by 0 bases, with 23 bases between the two germline ends. There are 18 residues in the CDR3.